A selection of T cell receptor beta chains follows, all from one sample in a study of persistence of HIV-infected CD4 T cells. No antigens are known for them. Data came from immunoSEQ multiplex PCR; TCRdb stores just in-frame clones and leaves some out. The sample has some 30,000 clones, roughly 82% seen once. The specimen comprised CD4+ T cells sorted from PBMCs after roughly 20-hour stimulation, sampled from a patient who received antiretroviral therapy. All receptors come from an adult woman with HIV who was CMV-seropositive. Both conserved end residues are part of each CDR3. A D gene is named only where the DNA matches it firmly. Not every row has a clone size; where given, it reads once, few, many or a size class.

>NA|TRBJ2-2|TRBV2|NA
TGTGCCAGCGGGACCGGGACCCTCACCGGGGAGCTGTTTTTT
CASGTGTLTGELFF
>NA|TRBJ1-2|TRBV2|NA
TGTGCCAGCAAGAGGAGCCAGAACTATGGCTACACCTTC
CASKRSQNYGYTF
>once|TRBJ1-3|TRBV3-1/TRBV3-2|NA
TGTGCCAGCACCCCACCGGCGATGAACACCATATATTTT
CASTPPAMNTIYF
>medium-sized|TRBJ1-1|TRBV10-1|NA
TGCGCCAGCAGTGAGTTGGGTGGACTAGACGGTGGCGCTTTCTTT
CASSELGGLDGGAFF
>once|TRBJ1-2|TRBV6-5|TRBD1
TGTGCCAGCAGACCCCGGGACAGCGGTGGCTACACCTTC
CASRPRDSGGYTF
>NA|TRBJ2-2|TRBV19|TRBD1
TGTGCCAGTAGTCCAGCGGCGGGACAGGGTTTCGCCGGGGAGCTGTTTTTT
CASSPAAGQGFAGELFF
>NA|TRBJ2-2|TRBV19|NA
TGTGCCAGTAGTCCAGGGCGGGGCACCGGGGAGCTGTTTTTT
CASSPGRGTGELFF
>NA|TRBJ1-2|TRBV18|NA
TGTGCCAGCTCACCAGGGCGGAAACGCTATGGCTACACCTTC
CASSPGRKRYGYTF
>NA|TRBJ2-2|TRBV29-1|TRBD1
TGCAGCTCCGGGACAGGGGTAACCGGGGAGCTGTTTTTT
CSSGTGVTGELFF
>NA|TRBJ2-7|TRBV4-1|NA
TGCGCCAGCAGCCAGCACGAGCAGTACTTC
CASSQHEQYF
>NA|TRBJ2-5|TRBV5-1|NA
TGCGCCAGCAGCTTGGTAGGTCCAGAGACCCAGTACTTC
CASSLVGPETQYF
>medium-sized|TRBJ1-6|TRBV7-8|NA
TGTGCCAGCAGCCGCTCGGGGGACACAAGGAATTCACCCCTCCACTTT
CASSRSGDTRNSPLHF
>NA|TRBJ1-1|TRBV25-1|NA
TGTGCCAGCAGGTCCAGGGCGAACACTGAAGCTTTCTTT
CASRSRANTEAFF
>NA|TRBJ2-2|TRBV7-8|TRBD2
TGTGCCAGCAGCTTAGGTGGGGGGGAGCTCACCGGGGAGCTGTTTTTT
CASSLGGGELTGELFF
>NA|TRBJ2-5|TRBV9|NA
TGTGCCAGCAGCGTAGGGGTGCCGGCGACCCAGTACTTC
CASSVGVPATQYF
>NA|TRBJ2-1|TRBV6-2/TRBV6-3|NA
TGTGCCAGCAGTTATGAAAGGGGCGCCTATGGCAATGAGCAGTTCTTC
CASSYERGAYGNEQFF
>NA|TRBJ1-5|TRBV30|NA
TGTGCCTGGGGAGAAGGCAGTCAGCCCCAGCATTTT
CAWGEGSQPQHF
>NA|TRBJ2-5|TRBV29-1|TRBD1
TGCAGCGTTGAAAGGGACAGGGAACGGGAGACCCAGTACTTC
CSVERDRERETQYF
>NA|TRBJ2-3|TRBV11-3|NA
TGTGCCAGCAGCTTAGACGGTCGGGGGATGGATACGCAGTATTTT
CASSLDGRGMDTQYF
>NA|TRBJ1-2|TRBV5-1|NA
TGCGCCAGCAGCCAGGACACGACAATGGGTGGCTACACCTTC
CASSQDTTMGGYTF
>NA|TRBJ1-1|TRBV27|NA
TGTGCCAGCAGCCGAAATCCACAGGGTTGGGGCACTGAAGCTTTCTTT
CASSRNPQGWGTEAFF
>once|TRBJ2-3|TRBV18|NA
TGTGCCAGCTCACCAGCGGTCAAGCGGAGCACAGATACGCAGTATTTT
CASSPAVKRSTDTQYF
>NA|TRBJ1-1|TRBV5-1|NA
TGCGCCAGCAGCTTGGCCCCCGGAGTAGAGAATGAAGCTTTCTTT
CASSLAPGVENEAFF
>NA|TRBJ1-6|TRBV19|NA
TGTGCCAGCACCCAACAGGGAGGTCCTTCACCCCTCCACTTT
CASTQQGGPSPLHF
>NA|TRBJ2-7|TRBV2|NA
TGTGCCAGCAGTGGGGACGGCCTTTACGAGCAGTACTTC
CASSGDGLYEQYF
>NA|TRBJ1-1|TRBV6-5|NA
TGTGCCAGCACTTCCCCAGGGGCGCGAACTGAAGCTTTCTTT
CASTSPGARTEAFF
>NA|TRBJ1-3|TRBV6-6|TRBD1
TGTGCCAGCAGTACAAGACAGGGTGCCGGAAACACCATATATTTT
CASSTRQGAGNTIYF
>once|TRBJ2-2|TRBV7-2|NA
TGTGCCAGCAGCTTAAGGGCAGGGGTAGGGAACACCGGGGAGCTGTTTTTT
CASSLRAGVGNTGELFF
>NA|TRBJ2-3|TRBV7-3|NA
TGTGCCAGCAGCTTACAGACGGGGCCGACAGATACGCAGTATTTT
CASSLQTGPTDTQYF
>few|TRBJ1-5|TRBV15|TRBD1
TGTGCCACCGGACGTCTTGGGACAGGGGGTCAGCCCCAGCATTTT
CATGRLGTGGQPQHF
>NA|TRBJ1-5|TRBV19|NA
TGTGCCAGTAGTTATCAGGGAGAAAGTCAGCCCCAGCATTTT
CASSYQGESQPQHF
>NA|TRBJ2-7|TRBV4-1|NA
TGCGCCAGCAGCCAGGCTTTAGGGGGCGGGGGCTACGAGCAGTACTTC
CASSQALGGGGYEQYF
>NA|TRBJ2-1|TRBV12-5|NA
TGTGCTAGTGGTTTGAGGAATGAGCAGTTCTTC
CASGLRNEQFF
>once|TRBJ1-5|TRBV5-8|NA
TGTGCCAGCAGCCGTACACTCAATTCTCTAAGCAATCAGCCCCAGCATTTT
CASSRTLNSLSNQPQHF
>NA|TRBJ1-2|TRBV7-2|NA
TGTGCCAGCAGCTTTACAGGGAACTATGGCTACACCTTC
CASSFTGNYGYTF
>NA|TRBJ2-2|TRBV14|TRBD2
TGTGCCAGCAGCCAATACGGGAGGGCCGACACCGGGGAGCTGTTTTTT
CASSQYGRADTGELFF
>once|TRBJ2-5|TRBV10-3|NA
TGTGCCATCAGTGGGGACACAGGCAGGGGGACCCAGTACTTC
CAISGDTGRGTQYF
>NA|TRBJ1-1|TRBV7-9|NA
TGTGCCAGCAGCCCAGGGTACACTGAAGCTTTCTTT
CASSPGYTEAFF
>few|TRBJ1-1|TRBV5-4|NA
TGTGCCACCCACGGGGGGGGAAGAGCTTTCTTT
CATHGGGRAFF
>NA|TRBJ1-2|TRBV18|TRBD1
TGTGCCAGCTCACAAACCCGGGACAGGGGAAGTGGCTACACCTTC
CASSQTRDRGSGYTF
>few|TRBJ1-1|TRBV5-4|TRBD1
TGTGCCAGCAGCTTTAACAGGGGGCCAGACGCTTTCTTT
CASSFNRGPDAFF
>NA|TRBJ1-1|TRBV4-3|NA
TGCGCCAGCAGCCAAGCCGGGCGTTTGGCTGAAGCTTTCTTT
CASSQAGRLAEAFF
>once|TRBJ2-7|TRBV7-8|TRBD1
TGTGCCAGCAGCTTAAGGGGACAGGGAGCCTACGAGCAGTACTTC
CASSLRGQGAYEQYF
>NA|TRBJ2-2|TRBV24-1|NA
TGTGCCACCAGTGATTACATCACCGGGGAGCTGTTTTTT
CATSDYITGELFF
>NA|TRBJ2-2|TRBV5-5|NA
TGTGCCAGCAGCTTTACCGGGACAATCACCGGGGAGCTGTTTTTT
CASSFTGTITGELFF
>NA|TRBJ2-5|TRBV28|NA
TGTGCCAGCAGTTTATGGCGGGCTGCGGCAGGGGCTGATTCACCAGTGGAGACCCAGTACTTC
CASSLWRAAAGADSPVETQYF
>NA|TRBJ2-7|TRBV25-1|TRBD1
TGTGCCAGCAGTGAAATCCATAGAGGGGGCTGGGAGCAGTACTTC
CASSEIHRGGWEQYF
>NA|TRBJ2-3|TRBV5-1|NA
TGCGCCAGCAGCCCGGAAGATGGCACAGATACGCAGTATTTT
CASSPEDGTDTQYF
>NA|TRBJ2-3|TRBV6-1|NA
TGTGCCAGCAGTGAAAGTCGGTGGACAGATACGCAGTATTTT
CASSESRWTDTQYF
>NA|TRBJ2-3|TRBV7-8|NA
TGTGCCAGCAGCTTGTCAGACAGTAGCACAGATACGCAGTATTTT
CASSLSDSSTDTQYF
>NA|TRBJ1-1|TRBV15|NA
TGTGCCACCAGGCCGCCCGTACGGACTGAAGCTTTCTTT
CATRPPVRTEAFF